This T cell receptor (beta chain) was identified during a study of graft-versus-host responses after intestinal transplantation. General study results and limits: Ileal or blood samples showed some GvH clones first, and such clones were also found in recipient marrow.

With V trimmed by 4 bases and J by 7 bases, 7 bases remained unmatched. Germline loops: CDR1 SGDLS, CDR2 YYNGEE. The CDR3 covers 14 residues. TCRdb's copy holds only in-frame clones and misses some; the assay was immunoSEQ multiplex PCR. The sample lists about 21,000 clones; 50% to 70% were seen once. The TCR was taken from a human patient who received an intestinal transplant. The chain recombines TRBV9 with TRBJ2-1, with 8 positions matching TRBD2. Material: alloreactive CD4+ T cells from a mixed lymphocyte reaction culture, obtained before intestinal transplant. Subset denoted: CFSE-low proliferating T cells sorted from roughly six-day pre-transplant mixed lymphocyte reaction (GvH or HvG direction). The CDR3 region is CASSPRGGGNEQFF. In DNA, the CDR3 is TGTGCCAGCAGCCCCCGGGGGGGCGGGAATGAGCAGTTCTTC. The full variable domain, completed using reference TRBV9 and TRBJ2-1, is DSGVTQTPKHLITATGQRVTLRCSPRSGDLSVYWYQQSLDQGLQFLIQYYNGEERAKGNILERFSAQQFPDLHSELNLSSLELGDSALYFCASSPRGGGNEQFFGPGTRLTVL.